A single sample gave rise to the 26 T cell receptor beta chains below, sequenced in a study of beta chain features in type 1 diabetes (dated by TCRdb to 2016 to 2019). The library was generated by the immunoSEQ multiplex PCR assay. The High Capacity cDNA Reverse Transcription Kit was used to reverse transcribe all of the isolated RNA, meaning that expressed TCRB transcripts were what got sequenced. TCRdb obtained this table from immuneACCESS and retained in-frame rearrangements with V and J assigned. These tables miss some clones; where compared with another copy, unresolved V genes account for less than half of the shortfall, and the remainder is unexplained. For this sample the table gives under 450,000 clones, of which roughly 15% were detected only once. The biggest ten clones account for about 0.02% of the sample. The sample taken for sequencing was naive CD4+ T cells from blood. This sample's cell subset or site label indicates: true naive CD4+ T cells. Source of these receptors: a woman aged 18-29 years in good health.

The DNA of the CDR3 is TGTGCCAGTCAGGACAGGAATACTGGGGCCAACGTCCTGACTTTC. Its protein is CASQDRNTGANVLTF. The chain joins TRBV28 to TRBJ2-6; 7 bases are a match to TRBD1. J was trimmed by 2 bases and V by 9 bases; bases with no gene match: 7. CDR1 MDHEN and CDR2 SYDVKM come from the germline V gene. This CDR3 region has 15 residues.

Only a few counts were recorded for this clone. This chain links TRBV5-4 with TRBJ2-1; D ambiguous. Per germline, CDR1 SGHNT and CDR2 YYREEE (reference sequence). V lost 3 bases to trimming and J lost 6 bases, with 16 bases between them. The CDR3 length is 15 residues. The CDR3 nucleotides read TGTGCCAGCAGCTCCGATCCCGCGTTTAGCAATGAGCAGTTCTTC. Protein product: CASSSDPAFSNEQFF.

Only a few counts were recorded for this clone. The J gene is TRBJ2-7, the V gene TRBV6-5; TRBD2 is a possible D gene (6 bases). CDR1 is MNHEY and CDR2 is SVGAGI in the germline V gene. V gave up 6 bases and J gave up 8 bases, with 17 bases separating them. The CDR3 contains 13 residues. CDR3 in DNA: TGTGCCAGCAGCCCGGGACTTGCTGGTAAGCAGTACTTC. This translates into CASSPGLAGKQYF.

There are a few counts of this clone. The chain recombines TRBV4-3 with TRBJ1-2, with 9 bases that match TRBD1. Germline V gives CDR1 LGHNA, CDR2 YSLEER. J was trimmed by 5 bases and V by 4 bases; bases with no gene match: 8. CDR3 length: 15 amino acids. The CDR3 nucleotides are TGCGCCAGCAGCCCTGGCGGGACAGGGAGGTATGGCTACACCTTC. Translation gives CASSPGGTGRYGYTF.

This sequence joins TRBV10-2 and TRBJ2-5, with D perhaps matching TRBD2 (6 bases). The CDR3 sequence is 14 residues long. Germline-derived CDR1 and CDR2 are WSHSY and SAAADI. V lost 3 bases and J lost 5, with 13 bases in between. In nucleotides, the CDR3 is TGCGCCAGCAGTGACGGCAGGGCGGGGGAGACCCAGTACTTC. It encodes CASSDGRAGETQYF.

The gene calls are TRBV29-1 and TRBJ2-7; 10 bases map to TRBD2. The CDR3 is made up of 15 amino acids. Germline CDR1 is SQVTM and CDR2 is ANQGSEA. The ends lost 3 bases at V and 4 bases at J; junction bases unmatched: 9. CDR3 DNA sequence: TGCAGCGTTGAGCTCCAACTAGCGGGAAGGTACGAGCAGTACTTC. As protein: CSVELQLAGRYEQYF.

The CDR3 DNA follows: TGTGCCAGCAGCCCACGCGGGGCGCTAGGGTATGGCTACACCTTC. Amino acid sequence: CASSPRGALGYGYTF. The V gene is TRBV4-2, the J gene TRBJ1-2, with D possibly being TRBD1 (5 bases). Trimming cost V 4 bases and J 5 bases, with 17 bases left between them. Germline CDR1 and CDR2: LGHNA and YNFKEQ. This CDR3 spans 15 amino acids.

The DNA of the CDR3 is TGCAGCGTTGATTCCCCTCGAGGGCCGCGCGAGCAGTACTTC. Protein sequence: CSVDSPRGPREQYF. The rearrangement links TRBV29-1 to TRBJ2-7; D may be TRBD2 (5 bases). V lost 3 bases to trimming and J lost 6 bases, with 18 bases between them. Per germline, CDR1 SQVTM and CDR2 ANQGSEA. This CDR3 is built from 14 residues.

The V and J genes are TRBV28 and TRBJ1-5; 9 bases map to TRBD1. This CDR3 has 13 amino acids. Germline lookup yields CDR1 MDHEN and CDR2 SYDVKM. Trimming removed 7 bases from V and 7 bases from J; junction bases left unmatched: 5. CDR3 bases: TGTGCCAGCACCCAACAGGGGGCCCAGCCCCAGCATTTT. Protein product: CASTQQGAQPQHF.

This clone came up a few times. The chain combines TRBV15 with TRBJ2-3; 8 nucleotides line up with TRBD1. This CDR3 contains 17 residues. Germline CDR1 reads LNHNV; CDR2 reads YYDKDF (reference sequence). The J segment lost 8 bases and the V segment lost 2 bases, leaving 15 bases of the junction unmatched. This chain's CDR3 is CATSRNRGQGSLGTQYF. The CDR3, as DNA: TGTGCCACCAGCAGAAATAGAGGACAGGGAAGTTTGGGTACGCAGTATTTT.

This clone has just one count. This chain connects TRBV14 to TRBJ2-7; no reliable D call. Germline CDR1 and CDR2: SGHDN and FVKESK. Trimming shortened V by 3 bases and J by 7 bases, and 7 bases separated the two germline ends. This CDR3 has 11 residues. CDR3 in DNA: TGTGCCAGCAGCCACGCGAGGGAGCAGTACTTC. Residues: CASSHAREQYF.

This chain joins TRBV7-9 and TRBJ1-2, with 10 bases that match TRBD1. V was clipped by 5 bases and J by 1 base; unmatched bases: 10. This CDR3 contains 17 residues. Germline CDR1 SEHNR, CDR2 FQNEAQ (reference sequence). In DNA, the CDR3 is TGTGCCAGCAGCCCTAGTTCCGGGACAGGGGATAACTATGGCTACACCTTC. Its protein product is CASSPSSGTGDNYGYTF.

This clone came up a few times. The chain uses TRBV5-1 and TRBJ1-1; TRBD1 agrees at 10 bases. With V trimmed by 2 bases and J by 0 bases, 7 bases remained unmatched. Germline lookup yields CDR1 SGHRS and CDR2 YFSETQ. The length of the CDR3 is 17 residues. In nucleotides, the CDR3 is TGCGCCAGCAGCTTTGTGACAGGGGGCTTGATGAACACTGAAGCTTTCTTT. Encoded protein: CASSFVTGGLMNTEAFF.

The rearrangement joins TRBV5-6 to TRBJ1-1; D uncertain. This CDR3 spans 13 amino acids. Germline V gives CDR1 SGHDT, CDR2 YYEEEE. V gave up 0 bases and J gave up 7 bases, with 10 bases separating them. The CDR3 coding sequence is TGTGCCAGCAGCTTGGCCAGGCCACTTGAAGCTTTCTTT. This sequence encodes CASSLARPLEAFF.

The chain links TRBV7-9 to TRBJ2-5; maybe TRBD1 (6 bases). The CDR3 has 15 amino acids. CDR1 and CDR2 (germline): SEHNR, FQNEAQ (reference sequence). V was trimmed by 5 bases and J by 5 bases, leaving 18 bases between them. Here the CDR3 reads CASSPSPGAKETQYF. The DNA for the CDR3 is TGTGCCAGCAGCCCCTCCCCAGGGGCGAAGGAGACCCAGTACTTC.

This clone occurred a few times. The chain links TRBV19 to TRBJ1-2; D is uncertain. The CDR3 runs to 12 residues. V was clipped by 10 bases and J by 8 bases, with 17 bases between them. In germline, CDR1 is LNHDA, CDR2 SQIVND (reference sequence). The DNA of the CDR3 is TGTGCCACCGGCCGACTACTGGGCGGCTACACCTTC. Translating it yields CATGRLLGGYTF.

V usage is TRBV7-2 and J usage is TRBJ2-5; weak D call: TRBD1 (6 bases). Trimming left V 5 bases short and J 1 base short, with 8 bases between. The CDR3 has 13 amino acids. The V gene's germline CDR1 is SGHTA and CDR2 FQGNSA. The CDR3 nucleotides are TGTGCCAGCAGCCCAGGGGTCCAAGAGACCCAGTACTTC. This translates into CASSPGVQETQYF. Drawing the rest from reference TRBV7-2 and TRBJ2-5, the complete variable domain is GAGVSQSPSNKVTEKGKDVELRCDPISGHTALYWYRQSLGQGLEFLIYFQGNSAPDKSGLPSDRFSAERTGGSVSTLTIQRTQQEDSAVYLCASSPGVQETQYFGPGTRLLVL.

In this sample, this clone turned up a few times. The chain employs TRBV2 and TRBJ2-4; D is uncertain. The ends were cut back, 6 bases at V and 5 bases at J, with 14 bases in the middle. The germline gives CDR1 SNHLY, CDR2 FYNNEI. The CDR3 runs 14 residues. The CDR3 sequence: CASSPTGGQNIQYF. The CDR3 coding sequence is TGTGCCAGCAGCCCAACGGGTGGTCAAAACATTCAGTACTTC.

This clone was counted a few times. The J gene is TRBJ1-4, the V gene TRBV7-3; D is unclear. In germline, CDR1 is SGHTA, CDR2 FQGTGA. The V and J ends lost 5 bases and 5 bases respectively, with 9 bases between them. The CDR3 is made up of 13 amino acids. CDR3 nucleotides: TGTGCCAGCAGCCGTTCAGGAAATGAAAAACTGTTTTTT. Protein: CASSRSGNEKLFF. The complete variable domain, with remaining parts taken from reference TRBV7-3 and TRBJ1-4, reads GAGVSQTPSNKVTEKGKYVELRCDPISGHTALYWYRQSLGQGPEFLIYFQGTGAADDSGLPNDRFFAVRPEGSVSTLKIQRTERGDSAVYLCASSRSGNEKLFFGSGTQLSVL.

The chain joins TRBV27 to TRBJ2-5, with D unresolved. CDR1 is MNHEY, CDR2 SMNVEV, per germline (reference sequence). The V gene lost 5 bases and the J gene lost 2 bases, with 9 bases spanning the gap. The CDR3 covers 13 residues. In DNA form, the CDR3 reads TGTGCCAGCAGTATACATGTACAAGAGACCCAGTACTTC. Residues: CASSIHVQETQYF.

This clone has just a few counts. V and J are TRBV30 and TRBJ2-1; D is possibly TRBD1 (6 bases). CDR3 length: 12 residues. Trimming shortened V by 7 bases and J by 10 bases, and 17 bases separated the two germline ends. CDR1 and CDR2 from the germline V gene are GTSNPN and SVGIG (reference sequence). CDR3 bases: TGTGCCTCCAAGACAGGATCCAACGAGCAGTTCTTC. Translated: CASKTGSNEQFF.

The chain couples TRBV7-3 to TRBJ2-7; D unclear. The germline CDR1 and CDR2 sequences are SGHTA and FQGTGA. There are 13 residues in the CDR3. Trimming pared 3 bases from V and 6 bases from J, leaving 12 bases between. In DNA form, the CDR3 reads TGTGCCAGCAGCTTGGGCAGCCTCGGCGAGCAGTACTTC. It translates to CASSLGSLGEQYF.

This clone was seen more than once but under ten times. V gene TRBV6-1 combines with J gene TRBJ2-7; 10 bases fit TRBD1. This CDR3 region has 14 residues. J was trimmed by 3 bases and V by 4 bases; bases with no gene match: 3. CDR1 MNHNS and CDR2 SASEGT come from the germline V gene. Here the CDR3 DNA reads TGTGCCAGCAGTGTGGACAGGGGGATCTACGAGCAGTACTTC. Its protein is CASSVDRGIYEQYF.

Only a few counts were recorded for this clone. The chain links TRBV2 to TRBJ2-7; 7 bases map to TRBD2. Germline trimming cut 6 bases from V and 3 bases from J; bases unmatched to any gene: 11. Looked up from germline, CDR1 is SNHLY and CDR2 is FYNNEI. The CDR3 is made up of 15 amino acids. The CDR3 DNA is TGTGCCAGCAGGGAGGGTCGAGCGGGACGCTACGAGCAGTACTTC. It specifies CASREGRAGRYEQYF.

This clone was recorded only once. The V call is TRBV28, the J call TRBJ1-2; 8 nucleotides agree with TRBD1. The length of the CDR3 is 16 residues. Germline CDR1 is MDHEN and CDR2 is SYDVKM. Trimming cost V 4 bases and J 0 bases; bases outside gene matches: 7. CDR3 amino acids: CASSSPGQAPNYGYTF. The CDR3 DNA follows: TGTGCCAGCAGTTCACCGGGACAGGCCCCTAACTATGGCTACACCTTC.

The rearrangement uses TRBV18 and TRBJ2-1; possible D gene TRBD2, 6 bases. The V gene lost 5 bases and the J gene lost 2 bases, with 7 bases spanning the gap. In germline, CDR1 is KGHSH, CDR2 LQKENI. There are 13 residues in the CDR3. The CDR3 loop reads CASSGLTYNEQFF. CDR3 in DNA: TGTGCCAGCTCAGGACTAACCTACAATGAGCAGTTCTTC.